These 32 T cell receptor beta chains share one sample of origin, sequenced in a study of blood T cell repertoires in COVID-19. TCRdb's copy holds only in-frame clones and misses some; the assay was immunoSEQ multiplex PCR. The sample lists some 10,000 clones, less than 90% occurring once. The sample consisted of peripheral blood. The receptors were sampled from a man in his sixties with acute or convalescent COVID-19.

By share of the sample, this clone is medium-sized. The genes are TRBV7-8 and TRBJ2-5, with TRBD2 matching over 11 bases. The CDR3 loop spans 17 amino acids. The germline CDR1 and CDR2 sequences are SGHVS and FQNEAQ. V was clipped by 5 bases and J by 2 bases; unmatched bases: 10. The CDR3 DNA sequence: TGTGCCAGCAGCCCCCCCGGACTAGCGGGTTTTCAAGAGACCCAGTACTTC. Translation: CASSPPGLAGFQETQYF.

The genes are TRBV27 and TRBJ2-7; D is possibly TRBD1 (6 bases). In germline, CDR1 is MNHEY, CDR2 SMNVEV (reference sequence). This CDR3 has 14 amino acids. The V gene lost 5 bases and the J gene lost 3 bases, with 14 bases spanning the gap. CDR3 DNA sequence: TGTGCCAGCAGTCCCAGACAGGAGCACTACGAGCAGTACGTC. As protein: CASSPRQEHYEQYV.

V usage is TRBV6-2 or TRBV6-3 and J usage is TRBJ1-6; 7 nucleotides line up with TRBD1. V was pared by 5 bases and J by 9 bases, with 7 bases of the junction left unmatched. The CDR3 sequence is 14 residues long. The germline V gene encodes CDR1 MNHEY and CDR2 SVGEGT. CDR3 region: CASSTDRQSSPLHF. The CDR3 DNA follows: TGTGCCAGCAGTACGGACAGGCAGTCTTCACCCCTCCACTTT.

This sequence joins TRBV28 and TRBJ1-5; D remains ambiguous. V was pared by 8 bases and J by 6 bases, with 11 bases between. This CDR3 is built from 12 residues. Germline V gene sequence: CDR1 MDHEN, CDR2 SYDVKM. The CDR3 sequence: CASFPSGQPQHF. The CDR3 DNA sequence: TGTGCCAGCTTTCCTTCCGGTCAGCCCCAGCATTTT.

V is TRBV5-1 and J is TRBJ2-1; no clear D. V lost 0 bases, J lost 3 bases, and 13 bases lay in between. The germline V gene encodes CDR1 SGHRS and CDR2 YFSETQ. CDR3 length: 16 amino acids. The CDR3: CASSLEALVGYNEQFF. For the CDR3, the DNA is TGCGCCAGCAGCTTGGAAGCGTTAGTGGGCTACAATGAGCAGTTCTTC.

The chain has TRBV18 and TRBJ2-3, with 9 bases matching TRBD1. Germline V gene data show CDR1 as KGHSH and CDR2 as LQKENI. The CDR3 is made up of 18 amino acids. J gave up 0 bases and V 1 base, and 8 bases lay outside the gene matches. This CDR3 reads CASSPLIHRGRSTDTQYF. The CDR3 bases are TGTGCCAGCTCACCACTCATCCACAGGGGGCGAAGCACAGATACGCAGTATTTT.

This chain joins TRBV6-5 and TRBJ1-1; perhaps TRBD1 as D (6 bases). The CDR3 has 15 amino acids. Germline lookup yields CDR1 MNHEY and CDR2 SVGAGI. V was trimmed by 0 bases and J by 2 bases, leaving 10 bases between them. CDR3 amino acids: CASSYSAGVNTEAFF. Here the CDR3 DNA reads TGTGCCAGCAGTTACTCCGCAGGGGTTAACACTGAAGCTTTCTTT.

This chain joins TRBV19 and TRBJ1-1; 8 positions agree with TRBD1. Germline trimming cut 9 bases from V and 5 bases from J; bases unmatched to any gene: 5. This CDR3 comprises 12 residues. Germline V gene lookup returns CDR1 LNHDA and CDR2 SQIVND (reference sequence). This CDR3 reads CASRQGSTEAFF. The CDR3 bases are TGTGCCAGCAGACAGGGGAGTACTGAAGCTTTCTTT.

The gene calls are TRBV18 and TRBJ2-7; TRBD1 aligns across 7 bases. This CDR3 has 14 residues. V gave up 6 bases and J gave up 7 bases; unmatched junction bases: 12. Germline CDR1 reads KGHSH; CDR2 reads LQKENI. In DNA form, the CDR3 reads TGTGCCAGCTCCCTTGGACAGGCACTTAGTGAGCAGTACGTC. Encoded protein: CASSLGQALSEQYV.

In DNA form, the CDR3 reads TGCGCCAGCAGTCTTGACAGGGAAAATTCACCCCTCCACTTT. As protein: CASSLDRENSPLHF. The rearrangement links TRBV10-2 to TRBJ1-6, with 7 bases that match TRBD1. Looked up from germline, CDR1 is WSHSY and CDR2 is SAAADI. J was trimmed by 7 bases and V by 5 bases; bases with no gene match: 5. This CDR3 spans 14 amino acids.

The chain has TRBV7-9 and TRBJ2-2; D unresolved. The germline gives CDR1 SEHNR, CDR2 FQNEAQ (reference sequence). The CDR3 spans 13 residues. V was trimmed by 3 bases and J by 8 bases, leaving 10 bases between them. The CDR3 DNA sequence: TGTGCCAGCAGCTTCAGTTCAAGTGGGGAGCTGTTTTTT. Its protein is CASSFSSSGELFF.

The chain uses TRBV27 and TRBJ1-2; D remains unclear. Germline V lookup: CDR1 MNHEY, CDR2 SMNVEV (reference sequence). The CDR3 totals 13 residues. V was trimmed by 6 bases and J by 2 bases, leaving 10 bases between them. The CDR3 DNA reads TGTGCCAGCAGCGGGAACGACAACTATGGCTACACCTTC. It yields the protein CASSGNDNYGYTF.

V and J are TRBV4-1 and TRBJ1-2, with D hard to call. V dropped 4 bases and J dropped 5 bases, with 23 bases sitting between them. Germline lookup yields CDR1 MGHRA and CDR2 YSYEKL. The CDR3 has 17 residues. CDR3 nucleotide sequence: TGCGCCAGCAGCCTATTAACTCATGCTCCGTCGAGGTATGGCTACACCTTC. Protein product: CASSLLTHAPSRYGYTF.

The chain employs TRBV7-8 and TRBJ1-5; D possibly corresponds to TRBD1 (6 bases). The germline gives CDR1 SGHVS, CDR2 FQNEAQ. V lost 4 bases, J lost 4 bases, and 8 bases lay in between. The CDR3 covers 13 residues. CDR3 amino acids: CASSYQGNQPQHF. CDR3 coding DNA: TGTGCCAGCAGCTACCAGGGGAATCAGCCCCAGCATTTT.

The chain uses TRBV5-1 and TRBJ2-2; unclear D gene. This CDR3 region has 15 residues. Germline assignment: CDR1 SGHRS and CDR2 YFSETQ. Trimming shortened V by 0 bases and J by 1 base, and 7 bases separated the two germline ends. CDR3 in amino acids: CASSLGFGNTGELFF. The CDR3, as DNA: TGCGCCAGCAGCTTGGGGTTCGGGAACACCGGGGAGCTGTTTTTT.

The CDR3: CASTSSLLGEQYF. The CDR3 DNA sequence: TGTGCCAGCACTAGCAGCCTCCTAGGCGAGCAGTACTTC. J is TRBJ2-7 and V is TRBV7-9; a possible D gene is TRBD2 (5 bases). V shed 7 bases and J shed 6 bases, with 16 bases lying between them. The CDR3 runs 13 residues. Germline CDR1 is SEHNR and CDR2 is FQNEAQ (reference sequence).

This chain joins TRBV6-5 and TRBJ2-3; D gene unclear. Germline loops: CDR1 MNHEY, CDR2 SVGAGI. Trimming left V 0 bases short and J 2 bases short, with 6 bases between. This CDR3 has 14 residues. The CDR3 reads CASSYSWATDTQYF. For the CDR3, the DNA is TGTGCCAGCAGTTACTCTTGGGCCACAGATACGCAGTATTTT.

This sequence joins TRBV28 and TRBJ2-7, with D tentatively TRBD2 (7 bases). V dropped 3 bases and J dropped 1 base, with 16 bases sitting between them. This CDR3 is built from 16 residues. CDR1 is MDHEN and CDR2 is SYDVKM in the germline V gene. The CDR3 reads CASSLNGGGRSYEQYF. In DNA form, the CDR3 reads TGTGCCAGCAGTTTGAACGGCGGGGGCCGTTCCTACGAGCAGTACTTC.

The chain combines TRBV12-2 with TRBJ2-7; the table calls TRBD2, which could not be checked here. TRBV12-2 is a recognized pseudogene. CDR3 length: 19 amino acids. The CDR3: CASRLAALGCGRASYEQYF. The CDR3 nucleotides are TGTGCAAGTCGCTTAGCGGCGCTTGGTTGCGGGAGGGCCTCGTACGAGCAGTACTTC.

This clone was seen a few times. CDR3 sequence reads: CASRIGGTNEKLFF. CDR3 in DNA: TGTGCCAGCAGAATAGGGGGAACTAATGAAAAACTGTTTTTT. The rearrangement links TRBV6-5 to TRBJ1-4, with D possibly being TRBD1 (6 bases). This CDR3 is 14 amino acids long. Germline CDR1 and CDR2: MNHEY and SVGAGI. Trimming removed 6 bases at V and 1 base at J, with 9 bases between.

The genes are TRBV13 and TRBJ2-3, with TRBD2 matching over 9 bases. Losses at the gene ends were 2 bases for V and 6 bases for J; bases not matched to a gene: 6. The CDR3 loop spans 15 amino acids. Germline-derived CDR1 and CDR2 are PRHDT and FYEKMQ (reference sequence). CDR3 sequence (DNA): TGTGCCAGCAGCTTATTTGCGGGGGGGCCGGATACGCAGTATTTT. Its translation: CASSLFAGGPDTQYF.

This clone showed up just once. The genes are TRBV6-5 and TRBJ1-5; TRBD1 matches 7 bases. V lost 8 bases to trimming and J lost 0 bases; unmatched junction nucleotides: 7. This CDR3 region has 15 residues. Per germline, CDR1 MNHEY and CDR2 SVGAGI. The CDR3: CASRPQGYSNQPQHF. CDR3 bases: TGTGCCAGCCGGCCACAGGGGTATAGCAATCAGCCCCAGCATTTT.

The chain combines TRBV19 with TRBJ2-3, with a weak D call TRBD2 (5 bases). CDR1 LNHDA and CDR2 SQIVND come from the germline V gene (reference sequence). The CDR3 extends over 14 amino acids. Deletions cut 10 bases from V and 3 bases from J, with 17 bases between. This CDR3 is CANPPEAVTDTQYF. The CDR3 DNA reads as TGTGCCAACCCGCCGGAGGCGGTAACAGATACGCAGTATTTT. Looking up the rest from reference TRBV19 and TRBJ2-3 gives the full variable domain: DGGITQSPKYLFRKEGQNVTLSCEQNLNHDAMYWYRQDPGQGLRLIYYSQIVNDFQKGDIAEGYSVSREKKESFPLTVTSAQKNPTAFYLCANPPEAVTDTQYFGPGTRLTVL.

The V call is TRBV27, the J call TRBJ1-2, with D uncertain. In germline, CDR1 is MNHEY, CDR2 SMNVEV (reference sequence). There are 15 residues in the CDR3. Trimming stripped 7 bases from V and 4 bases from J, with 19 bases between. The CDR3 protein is CASNYKGGRTYGYTF. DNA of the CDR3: TGTGCCAGCAATTATAAGGGAGGGCGGACCTATGGCTACACCTTC.

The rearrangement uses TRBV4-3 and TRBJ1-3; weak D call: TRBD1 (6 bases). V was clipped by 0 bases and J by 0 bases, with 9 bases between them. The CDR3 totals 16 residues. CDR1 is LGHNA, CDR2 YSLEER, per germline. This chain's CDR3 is CASSQEGTPSGNTIYF. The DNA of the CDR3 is TGCGCCAGCAGCCAAGAAGGGACACCCTCTGGAAACACCATATATTTT.

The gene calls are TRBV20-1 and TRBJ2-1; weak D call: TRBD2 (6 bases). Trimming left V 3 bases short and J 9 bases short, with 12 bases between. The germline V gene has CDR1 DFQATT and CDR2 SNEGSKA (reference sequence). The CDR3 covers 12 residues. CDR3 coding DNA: TGCAGTGCTAGTTACGGGAGCGCTGAGCAGTTCTTC. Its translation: CSASYGSAEQFF.

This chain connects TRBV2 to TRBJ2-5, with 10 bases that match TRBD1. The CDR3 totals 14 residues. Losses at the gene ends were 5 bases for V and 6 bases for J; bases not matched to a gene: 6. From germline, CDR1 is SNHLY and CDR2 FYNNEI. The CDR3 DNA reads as TGTGCCAGCAGTATTGGGACAGGGGAGAAGACCCAGTACTTC. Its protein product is CASSIGTGEKTQYF. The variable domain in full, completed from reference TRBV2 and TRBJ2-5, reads EPEVTQTPSHQVTQMGQEVILRCVPISNHLYFYWYRQILGQKVEFLVSFYNNEISEKSEIFDDQFSVERPDGSNFTLKIRSTKLEDSAMYFCASSIGTGEKTQYFGPGTRLLVL.

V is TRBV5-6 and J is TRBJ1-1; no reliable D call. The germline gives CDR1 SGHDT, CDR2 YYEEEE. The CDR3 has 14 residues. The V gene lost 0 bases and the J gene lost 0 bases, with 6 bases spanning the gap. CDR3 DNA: TGTGCCAGCAGCTTGGGGCTGTTGAACACTGAAGCTTTCTTT. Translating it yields CASSLGLLNTEAFF.

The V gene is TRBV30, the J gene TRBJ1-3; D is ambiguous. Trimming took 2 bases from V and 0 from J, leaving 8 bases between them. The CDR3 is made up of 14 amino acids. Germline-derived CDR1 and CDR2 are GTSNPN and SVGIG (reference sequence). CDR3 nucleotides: TGTGCCTGGAGTCCCGGAGACTCTGGAAACACCATATATTTT. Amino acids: CAWSPGDSGNTIYF.

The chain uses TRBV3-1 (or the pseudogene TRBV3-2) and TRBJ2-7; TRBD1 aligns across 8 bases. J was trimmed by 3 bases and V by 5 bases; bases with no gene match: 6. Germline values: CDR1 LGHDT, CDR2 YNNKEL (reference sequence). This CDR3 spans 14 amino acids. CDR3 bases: TGTGCCAGCAGCAAACAACAGGGGGTCTACGAGCAGTACTTC. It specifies CASSKQQGVYEQYF.

CDR3 loop: CAVRGQNYTTDTQYF. As DNA, the CDR3 is TGTGCCGTCCGGGGACAGAACTACACTACAGATACGCAGTATTTT. J is TRBJ2-3 and V is TRBV6-4, with TRBD1 matching over 7 bases. The V segment lost 11 bases and the J segment 3 bases; nucleotides outside the gene matches: 14. Germline CDR1 reads MRHNA; CDR2 reads SNTAGT. This CDR3 comprises 15 residues.

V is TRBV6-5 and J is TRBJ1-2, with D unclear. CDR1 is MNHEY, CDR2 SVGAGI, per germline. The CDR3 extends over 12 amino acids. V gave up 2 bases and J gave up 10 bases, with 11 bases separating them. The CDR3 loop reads CASSYNRRDYTF. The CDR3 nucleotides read TGTGCCAGCAGTTACAACCGTCGAGACTACACCTTC.